Listed below are T cell receptor beta chains from one sample, sequenced in a study of blood T cell repertoires in COVID-19. Here immunoSEQ multiplex PCR was the method, and the copy in TCRdb shows in-frame clones only, minus some. The profile shows over 300,000 clones, 80% to 90% of them singletons. Material for sequencing was PBMCs or T cells enriched from blood (not recorded which). The source of these receptors is a man aged 25-40 years who had recovered from COVID-19. The CDR3 runs from the conserved cysteine through the conserved F or W. A D gene is named only where the DNA matches it firmly. Some rows mark clone size as missing; the rest say once, few, many or name a class of expanded clone.

TRBD1	TRBV7-9	-	TRBJ1-2	CASSYRLDREENYGYTF	TGTGCCAGCAGTTATAGGCTGGACAGGGAGGAGAACTATGGCTACACCTTC
-	TRBV5-8	-	TRBJ2-5	CASSHQAGARETQYF	TGTGCCAGCAGCCATCAGGCGGGGGCCCGGGAGACCCAGTACTTC
-	TRBV30	once	TRBJ2-3	CAWSVPQSSQYF	TGTGCCTGGAGTGTACCCCAGTCTTCTCAGTATTTT
-	TRBV6-6	-	TRBJ1-1	CASSIQGSNTEAFF	TGTGCCAGCAGTATACAGGGATCGAACACTGAAGCTTTCTTT
TRBD1	TRBV7-2	-	TRBJ1-4	CASSFEKQGAGYEKLFF	TGTGCCAGCAGCTTTGAGAAACAGGGGGCGGGGTATGAAAAACTGTTTTTT
TRBD1	TRBV19	once	TRBJ1-4	CASRGTGASEKLFF	TGTGCCAGTAGGGGGACAGGGGCTTCTGAAAAACTGTTTTTT
TRBD1	TRBV27	-	TRBJ1-6	CASSFTGGDSPLHF	TGTGCCAGCAGTTTTACAGGGGGCGATTCACCCCTCCACTTT
-	TRBV6-4	-	TRBJ1-6	CASRDLTSSYNSPLHF	TGTGCCAGCAGGGACTTAACGAGCTCCTATAATTCACCCCTCCACTTT
-	TRBV5-1	few	TRBJ2-2	CASRQGLTSTGELFF	TGCGCCAGCAGACAGGGTCTAACTAGCACCGGGGAGCTGTTTTTT
TRBD1	TRBV5-6	-	TRBJ2-7	CASRSGTEPPYEQYF	TGTGCCAGCAGATCCGGGACAGAACCTCCCTACGAGCAGTACTTC
-	TRBV19	-	TRBJ2-1	CASSIGLRADEQFF	TGTGCCAGTAGTATAGGACTCAGGGCGGACGAGCAGTTCTTC
-	TRBV11-3	-	TRBJ1-1	CASSGATGTEAFF	TGTGCCAGCAGTGGAGCGACTGGCACTGAAGCTTTCTTT
TRBD1	TRBV28	-	TRBJ2-3	CASSLNRDSPQYF	TGTGCCAGCAGTTTAAATCGGGACAGCCCGCAGTATTTT
-	TRBV3-1/TRBV3-2	-	TRBJ2-6	CASSQDSGRGWRANVLTF	TGTGCCAGCAGCCAAGATTCAGGGCGTGGTTGGCGGGCCAACGTCCTGACTTTC
-	TRBV19	-	TRBJ2-2	CASTTEQGTGELFF	TGTGCCAGTACCACGGAACAGGGCACCGGGGAGCTGTTTTTT
-	TRBV2	-	TRBJ1-5	CASSEDSRDQPQHF	TGTGCCAGCAGTGAGGACAGTAGAGATCAGCCCCAGCATTTT